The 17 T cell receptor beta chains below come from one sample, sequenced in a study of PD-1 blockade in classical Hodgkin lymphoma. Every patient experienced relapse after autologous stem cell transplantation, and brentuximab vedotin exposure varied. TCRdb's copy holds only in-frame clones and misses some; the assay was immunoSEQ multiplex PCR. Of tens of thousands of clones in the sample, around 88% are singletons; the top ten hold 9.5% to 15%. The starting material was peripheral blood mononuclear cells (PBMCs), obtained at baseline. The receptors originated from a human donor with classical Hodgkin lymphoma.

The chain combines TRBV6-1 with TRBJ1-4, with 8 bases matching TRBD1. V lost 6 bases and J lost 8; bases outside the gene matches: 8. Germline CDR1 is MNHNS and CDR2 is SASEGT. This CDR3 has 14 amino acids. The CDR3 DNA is TGTGCCAGCAGGACAGGGGAGGAGTGGGAAAAACTGTTTTTT. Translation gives CASRTGEEWEKLFF.

CDR3 in DNA: TGTGCCAGCAGCCTAGGAGCGGTCTCCTACGAGCAGTACTTC. Translation gives CASSLGAVSYEQYF. The chain recombines TRBV7-6 with TRBJ2-7; possible D gene TRBD2, 5 bases. Trimming took off 5 bases at V and 0 bases at J, with 11 bases between the two ends. Germline V lookup: CDR1 SGHVS, CDR2 FNYEAQ. The CDR3 totals 14 residues.

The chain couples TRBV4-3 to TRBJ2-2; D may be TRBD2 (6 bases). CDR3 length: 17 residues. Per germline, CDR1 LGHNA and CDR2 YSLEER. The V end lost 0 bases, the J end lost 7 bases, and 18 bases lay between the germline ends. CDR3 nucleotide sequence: TGCGCCAGCAGCCAAGAAGCGGCTAGCGTGCGTATCGGGGAGCTGTTTTTT. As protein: CASSQEAASVRIGELFF.

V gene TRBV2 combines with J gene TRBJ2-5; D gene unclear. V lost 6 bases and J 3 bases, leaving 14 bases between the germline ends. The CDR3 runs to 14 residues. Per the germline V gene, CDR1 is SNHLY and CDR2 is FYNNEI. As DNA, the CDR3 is TGTGCCAGCAGCAATCCTCTTCGGAAAGAGACCCAGTACTTC. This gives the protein CASSNPLRKETQYF.

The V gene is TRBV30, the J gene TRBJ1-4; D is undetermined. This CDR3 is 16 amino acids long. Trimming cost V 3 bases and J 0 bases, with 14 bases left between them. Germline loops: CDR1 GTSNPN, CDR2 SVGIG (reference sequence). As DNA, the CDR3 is TGTGCCTGGAGGTCCCCTTGGGGTGCAACTAATGAAAAACTGTTTTTT. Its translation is CAWRSPWGATNEKLFF.

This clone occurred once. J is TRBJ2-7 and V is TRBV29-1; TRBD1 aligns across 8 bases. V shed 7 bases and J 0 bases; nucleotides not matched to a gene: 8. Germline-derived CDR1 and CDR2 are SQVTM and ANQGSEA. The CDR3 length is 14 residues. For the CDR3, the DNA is TGCAGCGCGCTCGCCACAGGGGGCTCCTACGAGCAGTACTTC. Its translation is CSALATGGSYEQYF.

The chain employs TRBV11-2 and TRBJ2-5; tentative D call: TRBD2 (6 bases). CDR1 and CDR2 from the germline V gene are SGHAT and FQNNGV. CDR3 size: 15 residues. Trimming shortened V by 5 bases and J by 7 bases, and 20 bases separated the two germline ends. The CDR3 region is CASSNPLLGGLTQYF. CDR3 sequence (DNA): TGTGCCAGCAGCAACCCTTTATTGGGGGGTTTGACCCAGTACTTC.

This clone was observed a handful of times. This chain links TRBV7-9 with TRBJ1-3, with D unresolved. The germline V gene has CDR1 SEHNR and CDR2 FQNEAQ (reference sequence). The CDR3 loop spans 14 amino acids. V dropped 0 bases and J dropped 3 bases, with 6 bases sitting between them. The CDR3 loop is CASSLAYIGNTIYF. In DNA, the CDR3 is TGTGCCAGCAGCTTAGCGTACATTGGAAACACCATATATTTT.

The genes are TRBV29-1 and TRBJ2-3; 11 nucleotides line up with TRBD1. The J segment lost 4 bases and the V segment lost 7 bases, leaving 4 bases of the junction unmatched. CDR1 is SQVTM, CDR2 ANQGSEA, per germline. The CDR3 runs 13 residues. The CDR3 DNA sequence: TGCAGCGCCCGGACAGGGGGCCCAGATACGCAGTATTTT. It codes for CSARTGGPDTQYF.

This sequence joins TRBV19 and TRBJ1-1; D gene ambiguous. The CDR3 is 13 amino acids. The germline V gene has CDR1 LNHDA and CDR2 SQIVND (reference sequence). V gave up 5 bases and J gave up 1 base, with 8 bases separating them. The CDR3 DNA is TGTGCCAGTAGTGAGGGTTCGAACACTGAAGCTTTCTTT. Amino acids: CASSEGSNTEAFF.

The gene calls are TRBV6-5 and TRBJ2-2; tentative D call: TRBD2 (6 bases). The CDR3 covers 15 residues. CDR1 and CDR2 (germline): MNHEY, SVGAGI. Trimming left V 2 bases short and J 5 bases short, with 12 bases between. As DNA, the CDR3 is TGTGCCAGCAGTTACAAAGGGACTCAAACCGGGGAGCTGTTTTTT. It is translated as CASSYKGTQTGELFF.

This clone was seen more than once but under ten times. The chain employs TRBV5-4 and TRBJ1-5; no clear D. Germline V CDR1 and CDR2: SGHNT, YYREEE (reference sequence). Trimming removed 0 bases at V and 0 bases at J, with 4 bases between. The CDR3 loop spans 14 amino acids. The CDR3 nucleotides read TGTGCCAGCAGCTTGGGGACTAGCAATCAGCCCCAGCATTTT. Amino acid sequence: CASSLGTSNQPQHF.

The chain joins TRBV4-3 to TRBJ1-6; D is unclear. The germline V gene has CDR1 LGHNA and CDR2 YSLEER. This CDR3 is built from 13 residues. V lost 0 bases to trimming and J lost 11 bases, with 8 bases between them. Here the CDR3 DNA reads TGCGCCAGCAGCCAAGAATTTAGGCCACCCCTCCACTTT. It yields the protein CASSQEFRPPLHF.

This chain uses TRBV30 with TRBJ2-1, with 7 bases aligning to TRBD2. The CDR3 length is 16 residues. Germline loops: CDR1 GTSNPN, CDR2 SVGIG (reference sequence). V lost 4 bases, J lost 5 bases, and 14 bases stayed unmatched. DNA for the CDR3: TGTGCCTGGATAAGGGGCGGGGGAGGTTTAGACAATGAGCAGTTCTTC. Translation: CAWIRGGGGLDNEQFF.

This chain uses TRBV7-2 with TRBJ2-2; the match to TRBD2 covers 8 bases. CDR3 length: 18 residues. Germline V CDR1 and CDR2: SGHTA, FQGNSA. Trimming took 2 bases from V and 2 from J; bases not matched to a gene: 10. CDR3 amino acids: CASSLRTTSGLNTGELFF. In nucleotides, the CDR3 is TGTGCCAGCAGCTTACGAACCACTAGCGGACTAAACACCGGGGAGCTGTTTTTT.

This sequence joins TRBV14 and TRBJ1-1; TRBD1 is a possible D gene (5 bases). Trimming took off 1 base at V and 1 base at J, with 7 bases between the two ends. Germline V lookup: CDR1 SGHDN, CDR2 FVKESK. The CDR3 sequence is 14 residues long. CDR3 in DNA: TGTGCCAGCAGCCAAGGACAGTGGAACACTGAAGCTTTCTTT. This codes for CASSQGQWNTEAFF.

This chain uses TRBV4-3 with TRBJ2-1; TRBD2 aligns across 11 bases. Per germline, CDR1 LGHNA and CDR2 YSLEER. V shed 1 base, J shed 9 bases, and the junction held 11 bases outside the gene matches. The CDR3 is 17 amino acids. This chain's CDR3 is CASSQGVSGGASGEQFF. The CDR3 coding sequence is TGCGCCAGCAGCCAAGGGGTTAGCGGGGGGGCGTCGGGTGAGCAGTTCTTC.